This T cell receptor (beta chain) was recorded in a study of cytomegalovirus exposure and HLA in healthy donors. This clone was detected once. Primers included in the PCR were 60 Vbeta and 13 Jbeta primers. Assay: immunoSEQ multiplex PCR; the TCRdb copy retains only in-frame clones and omits some. The sample shows about 160,000 clones, roughly 80% of them seen only once. CDR1 KGHSH and CDR2 LQKENI come from the germline V gene. This CDR3 is built from 16 residues. V was cut by 6 bases and J by 4 bases, with 16 bases left in between. The sample consisted of PBMCs. This sequence originates from a male donor in good health and CMV-seropositive. The rearrangement joins TRBV18 to TRBJ2-6, with unresolved D. In DNA, the CDR3 is TGTGCCAGCTCGGCCTACGGGTCCTCGGGGGCCAACGTCCTGACTTTC. This codes for CASSAYGSSGANVLTF. Full variable domain (rest looked up from reference TRBV18 and TRBJ2-6): NAGVMQNPRHLVRRRGQEARLRCSPMKGHSHVYWYRQLPEEGLKFMVYLQKENIIDESGMPKERFSAEFPKEGPSILRIQQVVRGDSAAYFCASSAYGSSGANVLTFGAGSRLTVL.